This T cell receptor beta chain was documented in a study of T cell responses to AZD1222 COVID-19 vaccine. The study, taken as a whole, reports: Increased Spike-specific TCR breadth and depth were observed after two AZD1222 doses. White British ancestry dominated among donors, who included more females, and clonal diversity was possibly underestimated. The reported proportion of spike-specific TCRs targeting unmutated variant regions was nearly half.

As for this clone: What it binds is not known.

Clones were read by immunoSEQ multiplex PCR, and TCRdb kept only the in-frame ones, dropping some. The data show approximately 160,000 clones, about 93% seen once. The CDR3 is made up of 14 amino acids. Per the germline V gene, CDR1 is SEHNR and CDR2 is FQNEAQ (reference sequence). V was trimmed by 5 bases and J by 5 bases, leaving 15 bases between them. Here the sequenced sample was peripheral blood, taken on day 0 of AZD1222 vaccination. This clonotype was sampled from an adult in good health. V is TRBV7-9 and J is TRBJ1-1; D remains ambiguous. The CDR3 is CASSPDQMSTEAFF. Here the CDR3 DNA reads TGTGCCAGCAGCCCGGACCAGATGAGTACTGAAGCTTTCTTT.